This T cell receptor (beta chain) came from a study of CD8 T cells in ankylosing spondylitis. The study, taken as a whole, reports: In the blood and synovial fluid of reactive arthritis, some motif variants had been previously reported.

Comment on this clonotype: Its antigen is unknown.

Via MiXCR, TCRdb re-called the 5' RACE reads, giving one row per CDR3 protein. The table has around 230,000 distinct CDR3 sequences, around 9.2% seen once. The length of the CDR3 is 15 residues. Trimming stripped 0 bases from V and 7 bases from J, with 12 bases between. Material: blood, either unsorted or a sorted T cell fraction (not recorded which). The chain has TRBV23-1 and TRBJ1-4, with a tentative D call TRBD1 (5 bases). TRBV23-1 is classed as an ORF, of uncertain function. The TCR originated in a male donor with ankylosing spondylitis or in good health (not recorded which). The CDR3 region is CASSQSKGQREKLFF. The CDR3 DNA sequence: TGCGCCAGCAGTCAATCGAAAGGACAACGTGAAAAACTGTTTTTT.